This entry describes one T cell receptor beta chain. The data were obtained in a study of early stage breast cancer tumors. Using immunoSEQ multiplex PCR, the repertoire was profiled, and TCRdb retains in-frame clones only, with some absent. The data contain some 72,000 clones, 79% of them singletons. Deletions cut 1 base from V and 8 bases from J, with 3 bases between. This CDR3 spans 12 amino acids. Germline-derived CDR1 and CDR2 are LNHDA and SQIVND (reference sequence). This sequence was found in a person in their sixties or seventies with breast cancer. The material sequenced was blood. V gene TRBV19 combines with J gene TRBJ1-6; no clear D. As DNA, the CDR3 is TGTGCCAGTAGTATAGGCGATTCACCCCTCCACTTT. Amino acid sequence: CASSIGDSPLHF.